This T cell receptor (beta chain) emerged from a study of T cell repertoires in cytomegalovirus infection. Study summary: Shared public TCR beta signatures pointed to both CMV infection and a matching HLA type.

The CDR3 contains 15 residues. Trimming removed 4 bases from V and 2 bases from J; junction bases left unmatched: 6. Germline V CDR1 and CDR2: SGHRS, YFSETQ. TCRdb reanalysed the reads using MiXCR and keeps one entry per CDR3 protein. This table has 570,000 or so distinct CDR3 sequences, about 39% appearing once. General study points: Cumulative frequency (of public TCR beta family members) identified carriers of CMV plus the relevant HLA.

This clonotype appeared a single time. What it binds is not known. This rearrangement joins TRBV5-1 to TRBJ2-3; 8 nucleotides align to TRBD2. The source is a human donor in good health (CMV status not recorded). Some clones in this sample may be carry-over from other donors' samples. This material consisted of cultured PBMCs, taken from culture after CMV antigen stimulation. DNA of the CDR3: TGCGCCAGCAGCACGACTAGCGCTGCCACAGATACGCAGTATTTT. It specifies CASSTTSAATDTQYF.